This paragraph covers one T cell receptor (beta chain) sequence. Its antigen is still unknown. Trimming pared 0 bases from V and 3 bases from J, leaving 13 bases between. This CDR3 has 17 amino acids. Germline V gives CDR1 SGHRS, CDR2 YFSETQ. Only in-frame clones appear in the TCRdb table, and some are missing; sequencing was by immunoSEQ multiplex PCR. The repertoire has around 2.3 million clones, almost 96% of them found once; the top ten carry about 0.13%. These data originate in a study of shared clonotypes between healthy human individuals. Study-wide background: Aged 18 to 49, the donors were a couple of women and a few men. Study outcomes and limitations: The expectation was that sequencing depth would affect clonotype sharing among donors.

The clonotype was recovered from a man aged 18 to 30 in good health. Sequences were obtained from naive CD4+ T cells sorted from blood. Indicated subset: CD45RA+ positively selected. This chain links TRBV5-1 with TRBJ1-6; D ambiguous. The CDR3 spells CASSLEGGKSYNSPLHF. CDR3 nucleotides: TGCGCCAGCAGCTTGGAAGGCGGTAAAAGCTATAATTCACCCCTCCACTTT.